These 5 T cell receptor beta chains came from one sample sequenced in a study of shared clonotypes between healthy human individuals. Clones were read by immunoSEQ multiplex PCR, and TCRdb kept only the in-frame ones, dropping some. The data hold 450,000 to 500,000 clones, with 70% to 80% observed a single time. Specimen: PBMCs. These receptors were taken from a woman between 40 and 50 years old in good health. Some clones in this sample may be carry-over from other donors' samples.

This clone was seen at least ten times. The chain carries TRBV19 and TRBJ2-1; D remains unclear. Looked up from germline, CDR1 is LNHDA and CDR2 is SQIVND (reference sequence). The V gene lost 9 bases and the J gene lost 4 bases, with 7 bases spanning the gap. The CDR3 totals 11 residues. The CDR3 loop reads CASTQYNEQFF. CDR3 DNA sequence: TGTGCCAGCACCCAATACAATGAGCAGTTCTTC.

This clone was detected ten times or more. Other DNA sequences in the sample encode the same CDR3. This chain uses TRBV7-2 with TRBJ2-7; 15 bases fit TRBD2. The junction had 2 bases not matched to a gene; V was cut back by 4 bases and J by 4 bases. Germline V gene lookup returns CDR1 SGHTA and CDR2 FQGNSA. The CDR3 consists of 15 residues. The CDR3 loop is CASSSGLAGGYEQYF. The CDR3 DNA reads TGTGCCAGCAGCTCGGGACTAGCGGGAGGATACGAGCAGTACTTC.

CDR3 region: CASSFSPPRSETYGYTF. CDR3 coding DNA: TGTGCCAGCAGCTTCTCACCTCCAAGGTCAGAAACATATGGCTACACCTTC. The genes are TRBV7-9 and TRBJ1-2, with no clear D. This CDR3 is built from 17 residues. The V gene lost 3 bases and the J gene lost 5 bases, with 22 bases spanning the gap. CDR1 is SEHNR, CDR2 FQNEAQ, per germline (reference sequence).

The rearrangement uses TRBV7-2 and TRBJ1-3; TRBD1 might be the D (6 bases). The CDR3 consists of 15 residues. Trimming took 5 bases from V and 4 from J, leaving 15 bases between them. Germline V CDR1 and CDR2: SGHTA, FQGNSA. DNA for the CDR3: TGTGCCAGCAGCGCCCTAACAGGGACCGGAAACACCATATATTTT. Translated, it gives CASSALTGTGNTIYF.

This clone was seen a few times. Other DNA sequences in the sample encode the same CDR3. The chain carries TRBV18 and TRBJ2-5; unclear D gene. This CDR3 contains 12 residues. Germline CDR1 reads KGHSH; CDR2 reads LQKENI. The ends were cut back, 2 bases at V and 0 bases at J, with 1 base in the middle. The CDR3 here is CASSPNQETQYF. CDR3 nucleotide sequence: TGTGCCAGCTCACCAAACCAAGAGACCCAGTACTTC.